The 31 T cell receptor beta chains presented below share a single source sample, sequenced in a study of blood T cell repertoires in COVID-19 (dated by TCRdb to 2018 to 2021). To prepare the library, the immunoSEQ multiplex PCR assay was applied. Sourced from immuneACCESS, this table was stored by TCRdb with only in-frame sequences that have V and J called. A share of the clones is absent; for the studies checked, an unresolved V gene accounts for under half, and the remainder has no known explanation. This sample lists fewer than 250,000 clones; around 80% were detected once. Under 12% of the sample comes from the top ten. Sequenced: peripheral blood. These receptor sequences come from a woman older than 75 with COVID-19, enrolled during active disease.

This chain uses TRBV28 with TRBJ1-3; a weak D match, TRBD1 (5 bases). Trimming cost V 6 bases and J 0 bases, with 12 bases left between them. CDR3 length equals 15 residues. Germline values: CDR1 MDHEN, CDR2 SYDVKM. CDR3 in DNA: TGTGCCAGCAGCCGACTTCAGGGCTCTGGAAACACCATATATTTT. Residues: CASSRLQGSGNTIYF.

The chain's CDR3 is CASSYSKGAWETQYF. The CDR3 nucleotides are TGTGCCAGCAGTTACTCGAAAGGGGCGTGGGAGACCCAGTACTTC. The J gene is TRBJ2-5, the V gene TRBV6-6, with a weak D call TRBD1 (5 bases). Germline CDR1 and CDR2: MNHNY and SVGAGI (reference sequence). V lost 0 bases, J lost 5 bases, and 13 bases lay in between. The CDR3 extends over 15 amino acids.

As concerns this clone: The junction shows a germline mismatch at one end, possibly a read error. The chain links TRBV6-5 to TRBJ2-6; D is undetermined. Germline V gives CDR1 MNHEY, CDR2 SVGAGI. The CDR3 has 13 residues. CDR3 in amino acids: CAGSSSGANVLTF. The CDR3 DNA reads as TGTGCCGGCAGTTCTTCTGGGGCCAACGTCCTGACTTTC.

The chain employs TRBV28 and TRBJ1-5, with 11 nucleotides matching TRBD1. Trimming cost V 7 bases and J 7 bases; bases outside gene matches: 12. There are 16 residues in the CDR3. Germline values: CDR1 MDHEN, CDR2 SYDVKM. The CDR3 bases are TGTGCCAGCACCGCCGGGACAGGGGGATACCAGCAGCCCCAGCATTTT. Protein: CASTAGTGGYQQPQHF.

This rearrangement joins TRBV5-4 to TRBJ1-6; 9 nucleotides align to TRBD1. V shed 4 bases and J 13 bases; nucleotides not matched to a gene: 12. Germline V gene data show CDR1 as SGHNT and CDR2 as YYREEE (reference sequence). The CDR3 length is 15 residues. The CDR3 coding sequence is TGTGCCAGCAGCCCACCGGGACAGGGCGTCTATCCCCTCCACTTT. Protein: CASSPPGQGVYPLHF.

The chain uses TRBV7-9 and TRBJ2-7; 7 nucleotides agree with TRBD1. The CDR3 extends over 15 amino acids. In germline, CDR1 is SEHNR, CDR2 FQNEAQ (reference sequence). The V and J ends lost 6 bases and 3 bases, in that order; junction bases with no gene match: 11. CDR3 sequence reads: CASSSGTAVLYEQYF. For the CDR3, the DNA is TGTGCCAGCAGTTCCGGGACAGCAGTACTCTACGAGCAGTACTTC.

V and J are TRBV18 and TRBJ2-7, with TRBD1 identical over 8 bases. CDR1 is KGHSH, CDR2 LQKENI, per germline. This CDR3 is built from 13 residues. The V and J ends lost 3 bases and 6 bases, in that order; junction bases with no gene match: 4. In DNA, the CDR3 is TGTGCCAGCTCACCGCAGGACAGGGCCGAGCAGTACGTC. Its translation is CASSPQDRAEQYV.

This clone appeared a few times. This sequence joins TRBV4-1 and TRBJ1-2; D remains ambiguous. Per the germline V gene, CDR1 is MGHRA and CDR2 is YSYEKL. Trimming cost V 2 bases and J 1 base, with 11 bases left between them. The CDR3 length is 15 residues. CDR3 DNA: TGCGCCAGCAGCCAACTGGTTATAGATAACTATGGCTACACCTTC. It is translated as CASSQLVIDNYGYTF.

The J gene is TRBJ1-5, the V gene TRBV6-2 or TRBV6-3, with unresolved D. The CDR3 loop spans 13 amino acids. CDR1 is MNHEY and CDR2 is SVGEGT in the germline V gene. The ends were cut back, 6 bases at V and 5 bases at J, with 11 bases in the middle. The CDR3 coding sequence is TGTGCCAGCAGCTCCCTCCGGGATCAGCCCCAGCATTTT. This encodes CASSSLRDQPQHF.

The rearrangement joins TRBV9 to TRBJ2-4; 14 bases map to TRBD2. Germline trimming cut 3 bases from V and 6 bases from J; bases unmatched to any gene: 8. This CDR3 is 17 amino acids long. In germline, CDR1 is SGDLS, CDR2 YYNGEE. CDR3 loop: CASSASWTSGGLNIQYF. The CDR3 DNA is TGTGCCAGCAGCGCCTCCTGGACTAGCGGGGGGTTAAACATTCAGTACTTC.

The CDR3 nucleotides read TGCAGCGCGGGACAGGGATCATACAATGAGCAGTTCTTC. Encoded protein: CSAGQGSYNEQFF. This chain joins TRBV29-1 and TRBJ2-1, with TRBD1 identical over 9 bases. CDR1 SQVTM and CDR2 ANQGSEA come from the germline V gene. V lost 7 bases and J lost 4; bases outside the gene matches: 5. This CDR3 is 13 amino acids long.

The rearrangement links TRBV6-2 or TRBV6-3 to TRBJ1-6, with a possible D match to TRBD1 (5 bases). Germline V gene lookup returns CDR1 MNHEY and CDR2 SVGEGT. Trimming took off 4 bases at V and 5 bases at J, with 6 bases between the two ends. The length of the CDR3 is 13 residues. In DNA, the CDR3 is TGTGCCAGCAGTTGGGGGGATAATTCACCCCTCCACTTT. This translates into CASSWGDNSPLHF.

The rearrangement links TRBV5-8 to TRBJ1-1; 8 bases agree with TRBD1. This CDR3 region has 15 residues. Trimming removed 0 bases from V and 2 bases from J; junction bases left unmatched: 3. Germline V gene sequence: CDR1 SGHTS, CDR2 YDEGEE. CDR3 region: CASSLAGGINTEAFF. In DNA, the CDR3 is TGTGCCAGCAGCTTGGCAGGGGGCATCAACACTGAAGCTTTCTTT.

This clone was detected once. The chain links TRBV5-5 to TRBJ2-3; 10 bases align to TRBD2. This CDR3 spans 14 amino acids. Per germline, CDR1 SGHKS and CDR2 YYEKEE (reference sequence). The J segment lost 2 bases and the V segment lost 4 bases, leaving 1 base of the junction unmatched. The CDR3 loop reads CASSSGGATDTQYF. The CDR3 DNA reads TGTGCCAGCAGCAGCGGGGGGGCCACAGATACGCAGTATTTT.

This clone has just a few counts. The chain combines TRBV18 with TRBJ1-1; 10 bases fit TRBD1. The CDR3 has 15 amino acids. The germline CDR1 and CDR2 sequences are KGHSH and LQKENI. Trimming cost V 3 bases and J 6 bases; bases outside gene matches: 7. In DNA form, the CDR3 reads TGTGCCAGCTCACCGACCGCCGGACAGGGGGCTGAAGCTTTCTTT. Translating gives CASSPTAGQGAEAFF. The complete variable domain, with remaining parts taken from reference TRBV18 and TRBJ1-1, reads NAGVMQNPRHLVRRRGQEARLRCSPMKGHSHVYWYRQLPEEGLKFMVYLQKENIIDESGMPKERFSAEFPKEGPSILRIQQVVRGDSAAYFCASSPTAGQGAEAFFGQGTRLTVV.

The J gene is TRBJ2-2, the V gene TRBV7-2; 8 bases map to TRBD2. Germline assignment: CDR1 SGHTA and CDR2 FQGNSA. This CDR3 is built from 17 residues. With 1 base clipped from V and 2 bases from J, the junction kept 6 bases outside the gene matches. The DNA for the CDR3 is TGTGCCAGCAGCTTAGTCCAGCGGGGGCTCAACACCGGGGAGCTGTTTTTT. Its protein is CASSLVQRGLNTGELFF.

The genes are TRBV7-6 and TRBJ1-1; D may be TRBD1 (5 bases). Trimming stripped 5 bases from V and 1 base from J, with 5 bases between. CDR1 is SGHVS, CDR2 FNYEAQ, per germline. This CDR3 comprises 12 residues. CDR3 nucleotide sequence: TGTGCCAGCAGCACAGGGAACACTGAAGCTTTCTTT. Residues: CASSTGNTEAFF.

J is TRBJ2-7 and V is TRBV10-3; the match to TRBD2 covers 8 bases. The J segment lost 4 bases and the V segment lost 11 bases, leaving 4 bases of the junction unmatched. CDR3 size: 11 residues. The V gene's germline CDR1 is ENHRY and CDR2 SYGVKD. In DNA, the CDR3 is TGTGCCGCGGGAGGCTTTTACGAGCAGTACTTC. Its translation: CAAGGFYEQYF.

The CDR3 protein is CASSLVAGLTGELFF. CDR3 nucleotide sequence: TGTGCCAGCAGCTTGGTAGCAGGACTAACCGGGGAGCTGTTTTTT. The rearrangement joins TRBV5-5 to TRBJ2-2; a possible D gene is TRBD2 (6 bases). Trimming removed 0 bases from V and 5 bases from J, with 11 bases in between. Germline values: CDR1 SGHKS, CDR2 YYEKEE (reference sequence). CDR3 length equals 15 residues.

The chain employs TRBV19 and TRBJ2-5, with TRBD2 matching over 12 bases. Germline CDR1 LNHDA, CDR2 SQIVND (reference sequence). The CDR3 has 15 residues. V was clipped by 3 bases and J by 5 bases; unmatched bases: 4. The DNA for the CDR3 is TGTGCCAGTAGTATTGGTCTAGCGGGGGGGGAGACCCAGTACTTC. This encodes CASSIGLAGGETQYF. The whole variable domain, filled in from reference TRBV19 and TRBJ2-5, reads DGGITQSPKYLFRKEGQNVTLSCEQNLNHDAMYWYRQDPGQGLRLIYYSQIVNDFQKGDIAEGYSVSREKKESFPLTVTSAQKNPTAFYLCASSIGLAGGETQYFGPGTRLLVL.

This rearrangement joins TRBV7-2 to TRBJ1-6; D remains ambiguous. The germline CDR1 and CDR2 sequences are SGHTA and FQGNSA. Deletions cut 3 bases from V and 5 bases from J, with 17 bases between. The CDR3 loop spans 17 amino acids. CDR3 DNA sequence: TGTGCCAGCAGCTTGTCCCGGGCGCCGAGGGATAATTCACCCCTCCACTTT. Protein sequence: CASSLSRAPRDNSPLHF.

V usage is TRBV7-9 and J usage is TRBJ1-4; 7 nucleotides align to TRBD1. The V segment lost 1 base and the J segment 2 bases; nucleotides outside the gene matches: 10. The CDR3 has 18 residues. CDR1 and CDR2 (germline): SEHNR, FQNEAQ (reference sequence). The CDR3 region has the DNA TGTGCCAGCAGCTTAGGACGTCAGGGGGAGTGGACTAATGAAAAACTGTTTTTT. Translation: CASSLGRQGEWTNEKLFF.

In the case of this clone: Different DNA sequences within this sample yield the same CDR3. The CDR3 is CASSILNTGELFF. In DNA form, the CDR3 reads TGTGCCAGTAGTATCCTCAACACCGGGGAGCTGTTTTTT. The V and J genes are TRBV19 and TRBJ2-2; D ambiguous. CDR1 LNHDA and CDR2 SQIVND come from the germline V gene (reference sequence). The CDR3 has 13 residues. Trimming cost V 3 bases and J 2 bases, with 4 bases left between them.

The chain couples TRBV7-9 to TRBJ2-2; D is perhaps TRBD2 (5 bases). Per germline, CDR1 SEHNR and CDR2 FQNEAQ (reference sequence). This CDR3 comprises 15 residues. Trimming removed 0 bases from V and 4 bases from J, with 9 bases in between. CDR3 sequence: CASSLAGSSTGELFF. The DNA for the CDR3 is TGTGCCAGCAGCTTAGCGGGGAGTAGCACCGGGGAGCTGTTTTTT.

This chain links TRBV5-5 with TRBJ1-5; D is possibly TRBD1 (6 bases). Trimming left V 1 base short and J 4 bases short, with 12 bases between. Germline values: CDR1 SGHKS, CDR2 YYEKEE (reference sequence). The CDR3 runs 15 residues. The CDR3 region is CASSLWVGANQPQHF. DNA for the CDR3: TGTGCCAGCAGCTTGTGGGTGGGGGCGAATCAGCCCCAGCATTTT.

In its sample, this clone was seen once. V usage is TRBV6-5 and J usage is TRBJ2-5; TRBD2 matches 7 bases. Looked up from germline, CDR1 is MNHEY and CDR2 is SVGAGI. This CDR3 has 14 amino acids. Trimming removed 8 bases from V and 4 bases from J; junction bases left unmatched: 10. The CDR3: CASGDGGMRETQYF. In nucleotides, the CDR3 is TGTGCCAGCGGAGACGGGGGGATGCGAGAGACCCAGTACTTC.

This clone was detected only once. The J gene is TRBJ1-1, the V gene TRBV15; 7 bases fit TRBD1. The length of the CDR3 is 15 residues. The V segment lost 5 bases and the J segment 1 base; nucleotides outside the gene matches: 7. Germline CDR1 and CDR2: LNHNV and YYDKDF (reference sequence). The CDR3 coding sequence is TGTGCCACCAGCGAGCCTGGACAGGCGAACACTGAAGCTTTCTTT. Translation: CATSEPGQANTEAFF.

The chain couples TRBV1 to TRBJ1-2; TRBD1, the D gene given by the table, was not confirmed from the DNA. TRBV1 is tagged as a pseudogene. The CDR3 sequence is 16 residues long. CDR3 sequence: CTSSQALRGTGPPYTF. CDR3 coding DNA: TGCACCAGCAGCCAAGCTCTTAGGGGGACAGGGCCTCCCTACACCTTC.

This chain connects TRBV4-1 to TRBJ1-1, with D possibly TRBD1 on 6 matching bases. Germline V gene sequence: CDR1 MGHRA, CDR2 YSYEKL. The CDR3 contains 16 residues. Trimming cost V 1 base and J 7 bases, with 19 bases left between them. The CDR3 sequence is CASSQGPLGQGHEAFF. The CDR3 region has the DNA TGCGCCAGCAGCCAAGGTCCCTTAGGGCAGGGGCATGAAGCTTTCTTT.

The J gene is TRBJ1-1, the V gene TRBV24-1, with D possibly TRBD1 on 5 matching bases. Trimming pared 4 bases from V and 6 bases from J, leaving 17 bases between. The CDR3 has 15 residues. Germline-derived CDR1 and CDR2 are KGHDR and SFDVKD. CDR3 sequence reads: CATSDPRGGSAEAFF. The CDR3 nucleotides read TGTGCCACCAGTGACCCTCGGGGGGGTTCGGCTGAAGCTTTCTTT.

This chain connects TRBV28 to TRBJ1-5; tentatively, D is TRBD1 (5 bases). The length of the CDR3 is 12 residues. The V and J ends lost 6 bases and 7 bases respectively, with 10 bases between them. CDR1 MDHEN and CDR2 SYDVKM come from the germline V gene. The CDR3: CASRGQGQPQHF. CDR3 in DNA: TGTGCCAGCAGGGGGCAGGGCCAGCCCCAGCATTTT.